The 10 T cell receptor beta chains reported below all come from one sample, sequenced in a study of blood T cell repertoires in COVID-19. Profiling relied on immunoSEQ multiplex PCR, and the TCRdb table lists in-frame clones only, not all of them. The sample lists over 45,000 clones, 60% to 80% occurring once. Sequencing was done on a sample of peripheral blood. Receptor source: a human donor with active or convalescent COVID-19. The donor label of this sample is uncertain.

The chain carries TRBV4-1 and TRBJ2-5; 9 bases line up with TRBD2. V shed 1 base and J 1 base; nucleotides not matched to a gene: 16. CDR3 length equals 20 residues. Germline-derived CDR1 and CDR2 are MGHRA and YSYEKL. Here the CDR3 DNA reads TGCGCCAGCAGCCAAGGGGCACATCCGGGCGGGAGGGCCCGCCAAGAGACCCAGTACTTC. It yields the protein CASSQGAHPGGRARQETQYF.

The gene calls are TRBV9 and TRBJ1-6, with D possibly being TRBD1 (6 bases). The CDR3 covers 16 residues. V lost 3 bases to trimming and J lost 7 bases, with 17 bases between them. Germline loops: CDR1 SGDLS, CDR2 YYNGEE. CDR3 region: CASSGPSGGQNSPLHF. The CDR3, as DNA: TGTGCCAGCAGCGGTCCCTCGGGGGGGCAAAATTCACCCCTCCACTTT.

CDR3: CASSSDRGDTEAFF. The CDR3 DNA reads as TGTGCCAGCAGCTCTGACAGGGGGGACACTGAAGCTTTCTTT. The V call is TRBV12-1, the J call TRBJ1-1; the table gives TRBD1 as D, unverified against the DNA. TRBV12-1 is flagged as a pseudogene. The CDR3 is made up of 14 amino acids.

CDR3: CATSDLASFGDEQFF. CDR3 sequence (DNA): TGTGCCACCAGTGATCTGGCTAGTTTTGGCGATGAGCAGTTCTTC. The gene calls are TRBV24-1 and TRBJ2-1; D ambiguous. Looked up from germline, CDR1 is KGHDR and CDR2 is SFDVKD. This CDR3 region has 15 residues. V was clipped by 3 bases and J by 8 bases, with 16 bases between them.

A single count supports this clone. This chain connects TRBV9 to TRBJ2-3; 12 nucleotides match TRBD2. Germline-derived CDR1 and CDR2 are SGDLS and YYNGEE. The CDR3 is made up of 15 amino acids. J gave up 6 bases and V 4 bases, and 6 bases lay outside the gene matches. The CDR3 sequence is CASSSLAGGADTQYF. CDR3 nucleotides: TGTGCCAGCAGCTCTCTAGCGGGAGGGGCGGATACGCAGTATTTT.

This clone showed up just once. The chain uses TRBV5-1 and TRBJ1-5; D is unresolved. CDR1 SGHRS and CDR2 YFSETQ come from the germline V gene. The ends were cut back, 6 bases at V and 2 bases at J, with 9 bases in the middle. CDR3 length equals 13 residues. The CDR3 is CASTCSGNQPQHF. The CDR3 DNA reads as TGCGCCAGCACCTGTTCGGGCAATCAGCCCCAGCATTTT. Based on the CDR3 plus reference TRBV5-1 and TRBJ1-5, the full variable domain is KAGVTQTPRYLIKTRGQQVTLSCSPISGHRSVSWYQQTPGQGLQFLFEYFSETQRNKGNFPGRFSGRQFSNSRSEMNVSTLELGDSALYLCASTCSGNQPQHFGDGTRLSIL.

CDR3: CASSLVAGGPSTGELFF. In nucleotides, the CDR3 is TGTGCCAGCAGCTTGGTAGCGGGAGGGCCGAGCACCGGGGAGCTGTTTTTT. The chain links TRBV7-3 to TRBJ2-2, with 11 positions matching TRBD2. The CDR3 has 17 residues. The germline V gene encodes CDR1 SGHTA and CDR2 FQGTGA. The V gene end was trimmed by 3 bases and the J gene end by 4 bases; junction bases not matched to a gene: 7.

CDR3 amino acids: CASRTVPNTGELFF. Written as DNA, the CDR3 is TGCGCCAGCAGGACAGTTCCGAACACCGGGGAGCTGTTTTTT. The chain has TRBV5-1 and TRBJ2-2; a possible D gene is TRBD1 (5 bases). Per the germline V gene, CDR1 is SGHRS and CDR2 is YFSETQ. This CDR3 is built from 14 residues. The germline V and J ends were trimmed by 5 bases and 0 bases, with 8 bases remaining between them.

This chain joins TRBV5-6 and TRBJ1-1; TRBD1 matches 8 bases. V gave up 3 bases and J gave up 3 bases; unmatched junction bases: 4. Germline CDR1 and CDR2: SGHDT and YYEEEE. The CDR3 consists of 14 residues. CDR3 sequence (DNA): TGTGCCAGCAGCTCCACAGGGGGGCACACTGAAGCTTTCTTT. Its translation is CASSSTGGHTEAFF.

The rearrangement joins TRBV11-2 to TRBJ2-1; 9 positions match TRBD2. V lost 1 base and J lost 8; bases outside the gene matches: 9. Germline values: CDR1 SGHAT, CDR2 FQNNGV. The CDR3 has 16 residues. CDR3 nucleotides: TGTGCCAGCAGCTTAGGCGGGAGGGAGGTCTTCGATGAGCAGTTCTTC. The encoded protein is CASSLGGREVFDEQFF.